This note documents a single TCR beta chain sequence. No antigen is known for it. The germline gene is not matched at one end of the junction; a read error may be the cause. This sample is drawn from a study of tumor and adjacent non-tumor tissue in lung cancer. General study findings and limits: Higher tumor TCR diversity was associated with shorter survival.

A modified ARM-PCR protocol with three rounds of nested PCR amplified TCRbeta. TCRdb re-derived calls from the multiplex PCR reads in MiXCR, one entry per CDR3 protein. The table records 80,000 to 100,000 distinct CDR3 sequences, 75% to 85% of them present only once. The length of the CDR3 is 18 residues. Germline V gene data show CDR1 as SGHAT and CDR2 as FQDESV (reference sequence). No cell sorting was done before RNA was extracted from the tissue. Distant lung tissue was collected more than 3 cm away from the tumor edge. Donors were chemotherapy-naive, newly diagnosed lung cancer surgical patients in China, August–late 2014.

The sample consisted of distant non-tumor lung tissue. V gene TRBV11-1 combines with J gene TRBJ2-3; D perhaps matches TRBD2 (6 bases). The source is a man in his 60s with small cell lung cancer. CDR3 DNA sequence: TGTGCCAGCAGCTCCGGACTAACCGGAGGGCCGGTGGCGGATACGCAGTTTTTT. Protein: CASSSGLTGGPVADTQFF.